This T cell receptor (beta chain) was obtained from a study of OX40 agonist ivuxolimab in advanced cancers. The wider study: Age averaged around 58 years (range roughly 20 to 90), and 82.7% were male.

Data came from immunoSEQ multiplex PCR; TCRdb stores just in-frame clones and leaves some out. The repertoire holds about 79,000 clones, with over 75% as singletons. The CDR3 consists of 15 residues. Trimming cost V 1 base and J 5 bases; bases outside gene matches: 7. Germline assignment: CDR1 SEHNR and CDR2 FQNEAQ (reference sequence). This rearrangement joins TRBV7-9 to TRBJ2-5, with 7 bases matching TRBD2. Sequencing was performed on CD4+ or CD8+ T cells sorted from blood, taken in a trial of the OX40 agonist ivuxolimab. This TCR was recovered from an adult with an advanced solid tumor such as melanoma, head and neck, liver or kidney cancer. CDR3 sequence (DNA): TGTGCCAGCAGCTTAGGGGAGGGCGCGCGGGAGACCCAGTACTTC. It specifies CASSLGEGARETQYF.